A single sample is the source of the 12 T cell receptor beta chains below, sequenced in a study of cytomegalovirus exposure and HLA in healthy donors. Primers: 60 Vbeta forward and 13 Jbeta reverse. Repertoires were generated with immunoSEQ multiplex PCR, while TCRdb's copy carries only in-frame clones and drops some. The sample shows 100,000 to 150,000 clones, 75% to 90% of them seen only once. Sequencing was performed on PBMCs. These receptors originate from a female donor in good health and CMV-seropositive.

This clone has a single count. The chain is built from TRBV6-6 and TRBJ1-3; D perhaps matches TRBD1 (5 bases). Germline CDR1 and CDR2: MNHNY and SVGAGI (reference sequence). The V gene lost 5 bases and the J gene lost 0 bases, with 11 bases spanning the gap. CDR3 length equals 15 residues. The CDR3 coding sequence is TGTGCCAGCAGTCCTCAGGGTTACTCTGGAAACACCATATATTTT. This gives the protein CASSPQGYSGNTIYF.

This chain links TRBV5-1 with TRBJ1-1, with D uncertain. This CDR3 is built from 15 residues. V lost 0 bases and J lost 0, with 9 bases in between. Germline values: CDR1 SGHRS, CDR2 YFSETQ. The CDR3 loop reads CASSLARHLNTEAFF. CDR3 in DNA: TGCGCCAGCAGCTTGGCGAGACACTTGAACACTGAAGCTTTCTTT.

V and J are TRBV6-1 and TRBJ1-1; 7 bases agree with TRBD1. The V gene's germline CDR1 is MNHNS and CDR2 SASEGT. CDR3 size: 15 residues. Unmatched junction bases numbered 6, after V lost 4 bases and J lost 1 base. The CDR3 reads CASSVAGQKNTEAFF. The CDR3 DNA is TGTGCCAGCAGTGTTGCGGGACAGAAGAACACTGAAGCTTTCTTT.

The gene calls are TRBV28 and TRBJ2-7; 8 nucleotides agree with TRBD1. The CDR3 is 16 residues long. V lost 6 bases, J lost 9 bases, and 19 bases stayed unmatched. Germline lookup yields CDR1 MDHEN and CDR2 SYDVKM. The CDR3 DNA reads TGTGCCAGCAGCTCAGGCGGGACAGGTGACATAAAGTGGCAGTACTTC. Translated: CASSSGGTGDIKWQYF.

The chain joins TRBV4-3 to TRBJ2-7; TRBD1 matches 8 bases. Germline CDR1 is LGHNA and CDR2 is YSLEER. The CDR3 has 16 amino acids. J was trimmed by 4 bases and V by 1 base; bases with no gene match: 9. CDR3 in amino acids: CASSQGPGQELYEQYF. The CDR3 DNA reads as TGCGCCAGCAGCCAAGGTCCGGGACAGGAGCTTTACGAGCAGTACTTC.

CDR3 residues: CASSSGTGGDEQYF. The CDR3 DNA reads TGCGCCAGCAGCTCCGGGACAGGGGGCGACGAGCAGTACTTC. The chain employs TRBV5-1 and TRBJ2-7, with 12 bases aligning to TRBD1. The CDR3 covers 14 residues. Germline CDR1 reads SGHRS; CDR2 reads YFSETQ. Trimming at V came to 3 bases and at J to 5 bases, leaving 3 bases not matched to a gene.

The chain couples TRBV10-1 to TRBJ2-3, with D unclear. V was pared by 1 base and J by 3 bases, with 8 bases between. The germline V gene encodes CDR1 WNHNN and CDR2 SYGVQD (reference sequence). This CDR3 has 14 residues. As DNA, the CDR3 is TGCGCCAGCAGTGAGTTGTCTTCGACAGATACGCAGTATTTT. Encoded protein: CASSELSSTDTQYF.

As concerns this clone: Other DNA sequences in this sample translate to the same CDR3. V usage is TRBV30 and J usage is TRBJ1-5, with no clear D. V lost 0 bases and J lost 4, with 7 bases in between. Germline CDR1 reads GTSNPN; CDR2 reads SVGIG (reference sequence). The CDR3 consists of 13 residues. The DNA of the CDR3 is TGTGCCTGGAGTGTACGGAGAAATCAGCCCCAGCATTTT. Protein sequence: CAWSVRRNQPQHF. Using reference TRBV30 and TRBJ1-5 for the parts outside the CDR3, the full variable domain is SQTIHQWPATLVQPVGSPLSLECTVEGTSNPNLYWYRQAAGRGLQLLFYSVGIGQISSEVPQNLSASRPQDRQFILSSKKLLLSDSGFYLCAWSVRRNQPQHFGDGTRLSIL.

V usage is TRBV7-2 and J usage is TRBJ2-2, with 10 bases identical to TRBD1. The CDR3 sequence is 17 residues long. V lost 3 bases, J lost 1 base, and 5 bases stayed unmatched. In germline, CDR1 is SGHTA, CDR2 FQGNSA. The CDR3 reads CASSLPRDRGNTGELFF. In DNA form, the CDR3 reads TGTGCCAGCAGCTTGCCCAGGGACAGGGGGAACACCGGGGAGCTGTTTTTT.

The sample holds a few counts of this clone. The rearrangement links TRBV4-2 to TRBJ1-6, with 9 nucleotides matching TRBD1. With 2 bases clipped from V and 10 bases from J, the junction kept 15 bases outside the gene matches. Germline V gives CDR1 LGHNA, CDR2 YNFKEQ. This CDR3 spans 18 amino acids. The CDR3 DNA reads TGTGCCAGCAGCCAATCCGGGACAGGGCTACCGGCGGACTCACCCCTCCACTTT. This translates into CASSQSGTGLPADSPLHF.

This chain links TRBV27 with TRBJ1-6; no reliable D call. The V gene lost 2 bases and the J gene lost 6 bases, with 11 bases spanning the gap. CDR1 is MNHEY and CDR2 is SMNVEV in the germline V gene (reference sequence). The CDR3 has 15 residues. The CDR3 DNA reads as TGTGCCAGCAGTTTAAAAACCACCAGTAATTCACCCCTCCACTTT. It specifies CASSLKTTSNSPLHF.

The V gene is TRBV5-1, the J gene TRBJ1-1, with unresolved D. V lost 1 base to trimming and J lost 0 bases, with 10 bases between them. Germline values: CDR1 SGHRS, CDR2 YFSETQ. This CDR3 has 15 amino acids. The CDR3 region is CASSLQEGMNTEAFF. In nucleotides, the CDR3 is TGCGCCAGCAGCTTGCAAGAGGGAATGAACACTGAAGCTTTCTTT.